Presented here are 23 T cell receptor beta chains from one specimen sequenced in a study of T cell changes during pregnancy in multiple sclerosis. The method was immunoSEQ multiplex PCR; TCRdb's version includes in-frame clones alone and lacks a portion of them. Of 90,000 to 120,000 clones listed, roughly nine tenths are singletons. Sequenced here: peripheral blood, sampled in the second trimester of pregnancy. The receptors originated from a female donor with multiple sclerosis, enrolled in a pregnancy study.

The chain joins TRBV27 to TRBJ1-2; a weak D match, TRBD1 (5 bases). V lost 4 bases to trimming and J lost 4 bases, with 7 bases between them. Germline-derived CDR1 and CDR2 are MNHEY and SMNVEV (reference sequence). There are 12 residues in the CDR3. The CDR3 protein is CASSSQGYGYTF. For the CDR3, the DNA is TGTGCCAGCAGTTCGCAGGGCTATGGCTACACCTTC.

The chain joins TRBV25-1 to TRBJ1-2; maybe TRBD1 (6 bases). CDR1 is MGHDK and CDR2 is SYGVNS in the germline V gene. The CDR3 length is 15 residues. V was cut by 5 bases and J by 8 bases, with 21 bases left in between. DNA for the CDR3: TGTGCCAGCAGTCCTACTGCTTTTGGGGGCCGGGGCTACACCTTC. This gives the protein CASSPTAFGGRGYTF.

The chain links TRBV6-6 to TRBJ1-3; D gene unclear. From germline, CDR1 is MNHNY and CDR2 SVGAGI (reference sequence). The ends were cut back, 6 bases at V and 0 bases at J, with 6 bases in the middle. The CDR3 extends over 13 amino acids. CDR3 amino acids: CASRTYSGNTIYF. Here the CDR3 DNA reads TGTGCCAGCAGGACTTACTCTGGAAACACCATATATTTT.

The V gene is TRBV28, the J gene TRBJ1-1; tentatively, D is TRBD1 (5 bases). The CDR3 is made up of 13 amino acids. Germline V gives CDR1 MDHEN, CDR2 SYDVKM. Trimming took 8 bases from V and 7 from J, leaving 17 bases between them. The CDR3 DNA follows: TGTGCCAGCTCGACGGGGGGATTACATGAAGCTTTCTTT. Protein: CASSTGGLHEAFF.

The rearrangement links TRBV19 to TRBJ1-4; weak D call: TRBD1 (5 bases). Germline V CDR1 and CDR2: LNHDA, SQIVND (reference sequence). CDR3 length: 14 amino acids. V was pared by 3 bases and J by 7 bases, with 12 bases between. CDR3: CASSMTASFEKLFF. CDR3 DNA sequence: TGTGCCAGTAGTATGACAGCATCCTTTGAAAAACTGTTTTTT.

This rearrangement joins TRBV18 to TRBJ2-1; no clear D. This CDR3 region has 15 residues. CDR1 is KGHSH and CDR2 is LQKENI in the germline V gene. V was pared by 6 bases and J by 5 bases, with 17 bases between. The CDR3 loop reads CASSSSPRPNNEQFF. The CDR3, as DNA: TGTGCCAGCTCTTCAAGCCCTAGGCCTAACAATGAGCAGTTCTTC.

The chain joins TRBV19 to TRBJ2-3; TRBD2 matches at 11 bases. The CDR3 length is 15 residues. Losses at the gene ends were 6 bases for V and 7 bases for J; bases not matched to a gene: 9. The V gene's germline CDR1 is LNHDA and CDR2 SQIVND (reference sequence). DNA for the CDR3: TGTGCCAGTAGCACGCAGGGACTAGCGGAGCATACGCAGTATTTT. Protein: CASSTQGLAEHTQYF.

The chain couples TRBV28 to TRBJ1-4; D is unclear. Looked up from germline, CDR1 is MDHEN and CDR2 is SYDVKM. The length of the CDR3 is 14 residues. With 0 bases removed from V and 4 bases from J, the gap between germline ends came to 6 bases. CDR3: CASSLWGSNEKLFF. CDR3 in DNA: TGTGCCAGCAGTTTATGGGGGAGTAATGAAAAACTGTTTTTT.

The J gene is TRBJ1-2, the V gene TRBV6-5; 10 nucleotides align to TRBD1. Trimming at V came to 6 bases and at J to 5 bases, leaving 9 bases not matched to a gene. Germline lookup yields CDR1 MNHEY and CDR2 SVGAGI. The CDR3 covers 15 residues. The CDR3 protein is CASRRGQGEEYGYTF. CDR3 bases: TGTGCCAGCAGACGTGGACAGGGGGAGGAGTATGGCTACACCTTC.

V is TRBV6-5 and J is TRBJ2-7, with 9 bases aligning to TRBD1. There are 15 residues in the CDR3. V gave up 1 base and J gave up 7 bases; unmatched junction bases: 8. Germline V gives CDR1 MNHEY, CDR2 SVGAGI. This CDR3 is CASSYLGTGRLEQYF. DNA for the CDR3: TGTGCCAGCAGTTACTTGGGGACAGGGCGTCTGGAGCAGTACTTC.

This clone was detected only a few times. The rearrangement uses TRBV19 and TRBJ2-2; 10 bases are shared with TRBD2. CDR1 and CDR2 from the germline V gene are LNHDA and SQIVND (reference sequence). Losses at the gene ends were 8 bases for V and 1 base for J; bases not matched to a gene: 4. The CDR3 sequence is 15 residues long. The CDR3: CASRRTSGNTGELFF. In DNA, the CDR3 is TGTGCCAGTCGCCGGACTAGCGGGAACACCGGGGAGCTGTTTTTT.

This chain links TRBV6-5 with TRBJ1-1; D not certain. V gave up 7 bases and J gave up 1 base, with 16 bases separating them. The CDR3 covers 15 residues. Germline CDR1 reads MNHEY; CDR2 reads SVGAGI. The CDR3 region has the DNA TGTGCCAGCATGTCTGCCCGGAGTAGGAACACTGAAGCTTTCTTT. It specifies CASMSARSRNTEAFF.

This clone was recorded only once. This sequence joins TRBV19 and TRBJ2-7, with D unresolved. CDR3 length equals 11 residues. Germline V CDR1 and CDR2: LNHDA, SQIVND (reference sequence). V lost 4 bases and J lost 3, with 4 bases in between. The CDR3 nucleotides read TGTGCCAGTAGTACCCTCTACGAGCAGTACTTC. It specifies CASSTLYEQYF.

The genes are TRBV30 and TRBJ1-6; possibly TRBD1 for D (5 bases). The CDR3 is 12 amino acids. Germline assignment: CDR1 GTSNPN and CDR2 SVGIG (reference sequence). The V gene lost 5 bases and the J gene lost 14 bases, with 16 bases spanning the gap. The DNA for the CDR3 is TGTGCCTGGGGGGGACTATCAGGATCCCTCCACTTT. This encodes CAWGGLSGSLHF.

The CDR3 DNA reads TGTGCCAGCAGCTTAGATTTCGGCAGGGGGCGGAGTGAAAAACTGTTTTTT. Amino acid sequence: CASSLDFGRGRSEKLFF. The J gene is TRBJ1-4, the V gene TRBV11-2; 8 nucleotides align to TRBD1. J was trimmed by 7 bases and V by 0 bases; bases with no gene match: 10. This CDR3 has 17 residues. Per the germline V gene, CDR1 is SGHAT and CDR2 is FQNNGV.

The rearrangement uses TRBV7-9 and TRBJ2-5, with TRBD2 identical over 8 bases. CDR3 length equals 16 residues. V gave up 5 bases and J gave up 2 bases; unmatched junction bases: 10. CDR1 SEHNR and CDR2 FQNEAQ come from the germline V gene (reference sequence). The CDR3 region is CASSPGLALQQETQYF. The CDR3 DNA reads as TGTGCCAGCAGCCCTGGACTAGCTCTGCAACAAGAGACCCAGTACTTC.

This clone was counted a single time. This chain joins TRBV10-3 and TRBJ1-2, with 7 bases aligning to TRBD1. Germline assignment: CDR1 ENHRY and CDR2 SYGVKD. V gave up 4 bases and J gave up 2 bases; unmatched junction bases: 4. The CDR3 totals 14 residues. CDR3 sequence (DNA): TGTGCCATCAGTGGGACAGGTCAGAACTATGGCTACACCTTC. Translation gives CAISGTGQNYGYTF.

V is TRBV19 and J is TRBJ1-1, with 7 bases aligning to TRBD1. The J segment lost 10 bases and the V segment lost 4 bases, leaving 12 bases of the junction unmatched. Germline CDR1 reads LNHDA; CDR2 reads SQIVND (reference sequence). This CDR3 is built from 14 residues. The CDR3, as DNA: TGTGCCAGTAGTAACCCGACAGGGTTGGAGGCAGCTTTCTTT. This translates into CASSNPTGLEAAFF.

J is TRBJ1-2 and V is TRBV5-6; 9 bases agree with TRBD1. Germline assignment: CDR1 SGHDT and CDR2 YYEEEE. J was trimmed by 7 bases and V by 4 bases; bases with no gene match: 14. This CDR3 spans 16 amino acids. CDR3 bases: TGTGCCAGCAGCCCGAGAGGGGACAGGGCTTCGGGTGGCTACACCTTC. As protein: CASSPRGDRASGGYTF.

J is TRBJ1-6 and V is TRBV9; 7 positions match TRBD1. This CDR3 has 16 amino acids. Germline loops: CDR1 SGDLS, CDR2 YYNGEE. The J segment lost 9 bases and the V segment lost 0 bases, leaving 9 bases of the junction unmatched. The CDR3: CASSVEPRGQGSPLHF. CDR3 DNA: TGTGCCAGCAGCGTAGAGCCTAGGGGGCAGGGTTCACCCCTCCACTTT.

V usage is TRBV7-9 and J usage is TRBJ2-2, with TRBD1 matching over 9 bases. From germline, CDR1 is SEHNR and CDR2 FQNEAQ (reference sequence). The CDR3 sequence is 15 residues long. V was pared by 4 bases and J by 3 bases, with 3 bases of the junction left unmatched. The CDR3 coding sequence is TGTGCCAGCAGCTCGGGACAGGGTTACACCGGGGAGCTGTTTTTT. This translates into CASSSGQGYTGELFF.

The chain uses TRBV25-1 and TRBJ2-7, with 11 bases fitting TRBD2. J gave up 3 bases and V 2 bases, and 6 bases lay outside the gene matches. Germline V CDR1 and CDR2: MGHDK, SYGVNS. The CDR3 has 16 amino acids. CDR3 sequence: CASSEAGLAGVYEQYF. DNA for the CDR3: TGTGCCAGCAGTGAAGCAGGACTAGCGGGCGTCTACGAGCAGTACTTC.

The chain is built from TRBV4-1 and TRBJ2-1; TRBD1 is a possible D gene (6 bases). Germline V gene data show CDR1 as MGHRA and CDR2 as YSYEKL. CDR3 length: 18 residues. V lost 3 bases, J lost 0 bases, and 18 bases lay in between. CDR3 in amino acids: CASSQWVRTASSYNEQFF. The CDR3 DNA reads TGCGCCAGCAGCCAGTGGGTAAGGACAGCTAGCTCCTACAATGAGCAGTTCTTC.